This T cell receptor beta chain appears in the sequencing data of a study of blood T cell repertoires in COVID-19. As for the study in general: Acute and convalescent COVID-19 specimens originated in the United States, Italy and Spain. PBMCs, B-cell-depleted T cells, or T cells provided the cDNA or gDNA that made up the material.

In the source study's methods: Amplification of reference gene primers provided the estimated nucleated cell counts. The table came from immunoSEQ multiplex PCR; TCRdb's copy has only in-frame clones and leaves some out. The V and J calls and clone size come from that table; D and trimming were worked out from the DNA. The table records about 100,000 clones, 87% of them present only once. From germline, CDR1 is MNHEY and CDR2 SMNVEV (reference sequence). V was clipped by 6 bases and J by 4 bases, with 10 bases between them. This CDR3 is 13 amino acids long. Sequencing was done on a sample of peripheral blood. The rearrangement links TRBV27 to TRBJ1-5; D ambiguous. This TCR derives from a man aged 50 to 59 with active COVID-19. Written as DNA, the CDR3 is TGTGCCAGCAGGCCAGGCTTAAATCAGCCCCAGCATTTT. This translates into CASRPGLNQPQHF.